These T cell receptor beta chains were read from a single sample in a study of cytomegalovirus exposure and HLA in healthy donors. The assay was immunoSEQ multiplex PCR, and TCRdb's table has in-frame clones only and misses some. Among roughly 130,000 clones listed, just under 80% were seen once. The sequenced sample was PBMCs. These receptors all stem from a man aged 25 to 40 in good health and CMV-seronegative. The CDR3 runs from the conserved cysteine through the conserved F or W. The order of the fields is D gene, J gene, V gene, clone size, CDR3 length, CDR3 DNA, CDR3 protein. The D gene is left open where the match is weak. The size field is filled for only some rows; it gives once, few, many or a size class.

TRBD1 | TRBJ1-1 | TRBV6-5 | few | 14 | TGTGCCAGCGGAGTTGCAGGGGGTATCACTGAAGCTTTCTTT | CASGVAGGITEAFF
. | TRBJ1-3 | TRBV15 | . | 15 | TGTGCCACCAGCAGAGATTTCGCAAGCGGAAACACCATATATTTT | CATSRDFASGNTIYF
TRBD1 | TRBJ1-1 | TRBV18 | . | 16 | TGTGCCAGCTCCCCAGCAGGGGGAAATGAGTACACTGAAGCTTTCTTT | CASSPAGGNEYTEAFF
TRBD1 | TRBJ2-7 | TRBV5-4 | . | 16 | TGTGCCAGCAGCTCAGCCTCCGGGACAGGAACCTACGAGCAGTACTTC | CASSSASGTGTYEQYF
TRBD2 | TRBJ2-7 | TRBV6-5 | . | 14 | TGTGCCAGCAACCTAGCGGGAGGTGCGGGGGAGCAGTACTTC | CASNLAGGAGEQYF
. | TRBJ1-5 | TRBV28 | once | 14 | TGTGCCAGCACCCTAGCGGTTAACAAGGGGCCCCAGCATTTT | CASTLAVNKGPQHF
TRBD1 | TRBJ1-2 | TRBV2 | . | 16 | TGTGCCAGCAGTGAAGCTCGCCTCTGGGACAGATCTGGCTACACCTTC | CASSEARLWDRSGYTF
. | TRBJ1-1 | TRBV27 | . | 17 | TGTGCCAGCAGTTTAGTCGGGAGGCAGGGGATGAGGACTGAAGCTTTCTTT | CASSLVGRQGMRTEAFF
. | TRBJ2-3 | TRBV29-1 | . | 12 | TGCAGCGTTGATACAGGGTCAGATACGCAGTATTTT | CSVDTGSDTQYF
TRBD1 | TRBJ2-5 | TRBV29-1 | . | 12 | TGCAGCGCGACAGGGGGAGCGGAGACCCAGTACTTC | CSATGGAETQYF
. | TRBJ2-5 | TRBV9 | . | 14 | TGTGCCAGCAGCGTAGCTCTAGTGTCAGAGACCCAGTACTTC | CASSVALVSETQYF
TRBD1 | TRBJ2-5 | TRBV13 | . | 14 | TGTGCCAGCAGCCATAGCCGGGACAGCCAGACCCAGTACTTC | CASSHSRDSQTQYF
. | TRBJ2-7 | TRBV7-2 | . | 12 | TGTGCCAGCGGGGCGGGATCCTACGAGCAGTACTTC | CASGAGSYEQYF
TRBD1 | TRBJ1-5 | TRBV18 | . | 14 | TGTGCCAGCTCACGGGGACAGGGGGTTCAGCCCCAGCATTTT | CASSRGQGVQPQHF
. | TRBJ1-1 | TRBV10-3 | once | 18 | TGTGCCATCAGACCACTGGGGGTTGCTCAGGGGCAGGACACTGAAGCTTTCTTT | CAIRPLGVAQGQDTEAFF
TRBD1 | TRBJ1-2 | TRBV7-9 | . | 14 | TGTGCCAGCAGCTTAACAGGGGGCAACTATGGCTACACCTTC | CASSLTGGNYGYTF
TRBD2 | TRBJ2-5 | TRBV6-6 | . | 14 | TGTGCCAGCCATCTAGCGGGAGTTCGAGAGACCCAGTACTTC | CASHLAGVRETQYF
TRBD1 | TRBJ2-1 | TRBV9 | . | 15 | TGTGCCAGCAGCGTAGATGGGACAGGGTACAATGAGCAGTTCTTC | CASSVDGTGYNEQFF
. | TRBJ1-5 | TRBV28 | . | 14 | TGTGCCAGCAGTTCATACGGTTTTGATCAGCCCCAGCATTTT | CASSSYGFDQPQHF
TRBD1 | TRBJ2-7 | TRBV4-3 | once | 16 | TGCGCCAGCAGCCAAGATCCCTCGCAGGGGGCCTACGAGCAGTACTTC | CASSQDPSQGAYEQYF
TRBD1 | TRBJ1-5 | TRBV30 | . | 15 | TGTGCCTGGACCCTCGGGACAGGGAACAATCAGCCCCAGCATTTT | CAWTLGTGNNQPQHF
. | TRBJ1-5 | TRBV2 | . | 13 | TGTGCCAGCAGCGGGGGACGGGGTCAGCCCCAGCATTTT | CASSGGRGQPQHF
. | TRBJ2-6 | TRBV5-6 | . | 15 | TGTGCCAGCAGTCCTTCAGGGTCCAAGGCCAACGTCCTGACTTTC | CASSPSGSKANVLTF